A single sample is the source of the 26 T cell receptor beta chains below, sequenced in a study of OX40 agonist ivuxolimab in advanced cancers. The library was built by means of the immunoSEQ multiplex PCR assay. TCRdb holds this immuneACCESS table with in-frame rearrangements only. Some clones are missing; in checked studies, unresolved V genes explain under half, and the rest has no known cause. In this sample the table shows roughly 40,000 clones, around 90% of which occur a single time. About 30% of the sample lies in the top ten. Sequencing was performed on CD4+ or CD8+ T cells sorted from blood, taken in a trial of the OX40 agonist ivuxolimab. These receptors were collected from an adult with an advanced solid tumor such as melanoma, head and neck, liver or kidney cancer.

This clone has a single count. The rearrangement links TRBV7-3 to TRBJ2-1, with unresolved D. CDR3 length: 15 residues. The germline CDR1 and CDR2 sequences are SGHTA and FQGTGA. The V end lost 2 bases, the J end lost 10 bases, and 18 bases lay between the germline ends. CDR3 sequence: CASSLSANYLDEQFF. CDR3 nucleotide sequence: TGTGCCAGCAGCTTATCGGCTAACTACCTTGACGAGCAGTTCTTC.

The J gene is TRBJ2-2, the V gene TRBV28; no reliable D call. This CDR3 spans 15 amino acids. Germline lookup yields CDR1 MDHEN and CDR2 SYDVKM. V was shortened by 2 bases and J by 6 bases, with 13 bases between the two germline ends. The CDR3 coding sequence is TGTGCCAGCAGTTTAACCCCTTTTGGGTCCGGGGAGCTGTTTTTT. As protein: CASSLTPFGSGELFF.

The J gene is TRBJ1-5, the V gene TRBV27; 7 positions agree with TRBD1. V lost 8 bases to trimming and J lost 0 bases; unmatched junction nucleotides: 7. Germline-derived CDR1 and CDR2 are MNHEY and SMNVEV (reference sequence). CDR3 size: 15 residues. CDR3 amino acids: CASWGRGDSNQPQHF. CDR3 DNA: TGTGCCAGCTGGGGCAGGGGGGATAGCAATCAGCCCCAGCATTTT.

This clone showed up just once. CDR3 in DNA: TGCGCCAGCGGATTCCCCAGGACCGGGGCAGACAATGAGCAGTTCTTC. Translated, it gives CASGFPRTGADNEQFF. The V call is TRBV5-1, the J call TRBJ2-1, with D possibly called TRBD1 or TRBD2 (5 bases each). This CDR3 is built from 16 residues. The germline gives CDR1 SGHRS, CDR2 YFSETQ. Trimming took off 7 bases at V and 5 bases at J, with 22 bases between the two ends.

The chain uses TRBV27 and TRBJ1-1; D possibly corresponds to TRBD1 (6 bases). V was pared by 2 bases and J by 5 bases, with 12 bases between. Germline-derived CDR1 and CDR2 are MNHEY and SMNVEV (reference sequence). There are 14 residues in the CDR3. DNA of the CDR3: TGTGCCAGCAGTTTACAGGGGATGGGGACTGAAGCTTTCTTT. This gives the protein CASSLQGMGTEAFF.

The sample holds one count of this clone. V usage is TRBV6-5 and J usage is TRBJ1-1; TRBD1 matches 8 bases. This CDR3 is built from 13 residues. J lost 5 bases, V lost 5 bases, and 4 bases had no gene match. The germline V gene encodes CDR1 MNHEY and CDR2 SVGAGI. CDR3 in amino acids: CASSAGTGTEAFF. The DNA for the CDR3 is TGTGCCAGCAGTGCCGGGACAGGAACTGAAGCTTTCTTT.

This chain joins TRBV9 and TRBJ2-1, with D perhaps TRBD2 (6 bases). Deletions cut 0 bases from V and 2 bases from J, with 9 bases between. CDR1 is SGDLS and CDR2 is YYNGEE in the germline V gene. CDR3 length: 15 residues. CDR3 residues: CASSVGSGAYNEQFF. The CDR3 DNA sequence: TGTGCCAGCAGCGTAGGTTCGGGAGCCTACAATGAGCAGTTCTTC.

The chain is built from TRBV7-3 and TRBJ1-1; 7 bases match TRBD1. Germline values: CDR1 SGHTA, CDR2 FQGTGA. With 3 bases clipped from V and 1 base from J, the junction kept 2 bases outside the gene matches. This CDR3 contains 14 residues. DNA for the CDR3: TGTGCCAGCAGCTTTGGGGACAGGAACACTGAAGCTTTCTTT. As protein: CASSFGDRNTEAFF.

The chain carries TRBV7-9 and TRBJ2-3; perhaps TRBD2 as D (5 bases). V lost 5 bases, J lost 2 bases, and 11 bases lay in between. From germline, CDR1 is SEHNR and CDR2 FQNEAQ (reference sequence). The CDR3 extends over 14 amino acids. CDR3: CASSPNGVTDTQYF. CDR3 nucleotides: TGTGCCAGCAGCCCCAACGGGGTCACAGATACGCAGTATTTT. The complete variable domain, with remaining parts taken from reference TRBV7-9 and TRBJ2-3, reads DTGVSQNPRHKITKRGQNVTFRCDPISEHNRLYWYRQTLGQGPEFLTYFQNEAQLEKSRLLSDRFSAERPKGSFSTLEIQRTEQGDSAMYLCASSPNGVTDTQYFGPGTRLTVL.

This clone has a handful of counts. V is TRBV2 and J is TRBJ1-1; D might be TRBD1 (6 bases). Germline V gives CDR1 SNHLY, CDR2 FYNNEI. The CDR3 length is 11 residues. With 9 bases removed from V and 5 bases from J, the gap between germline ends came to 10 bases. CDR3 region: CARQGRTEAFF. In nucleotides, the CDR3 is TGTGCCAGACAGGGAAGGACTGAAGCTTTCTTT.

The chain recombines TRBV11-2 with TRBJ2-7; 8 positions match TRBD2. The CDR3 runs to 14 residues. Losses at the gene ends were 6 bases for V and 6 bases for J; bases not matched to a gene: 10. Germline CDR1 is SGHAT and CDR2 is FQNNGV. For the CDR3, the DNA is TGTGCCAGCAGGGCCCGGGGGGGTCGGTTCGAGCAGTACTTC. It specifies CASRARGGRFEQYF.

V gene TRBV6-1 combines with J gene TRBJ1-5, with D possibly matching TRBD1 (5 bases). The germline V gene has CDR1 MNHNS and CDR2 SASEGT. The CDR3 extends over 13 amino acids. The V end lost 8 bases, the J end lost 0 bases, and 8 bases lay between the germline ends. The CDR3, as DNA: TGTGCCAGCGGGGCAGTTAGCAATCAGCCCCAGCATTTT. Translation: CASGAVSNQPQHF.

V and J are TRBV5-2 and TRBJ1-2; the D call TRBD1 from the table was never checked on the DNA. TRBV5-2 has pseudogene status. CDR3 length: 13 amino acids. CDR3 DNA: TGTGCCAGCAGCGACAGGGGGCGCGACGGCTACACCTTC. It is translated as CASSDRGRDGYTF.

The J gene is TRBJ2-3, the V gene TRBV5-6; no clear D gene. The CDR3 consists of 14 residues. CDR1 is SGHDT, CDR2 YYEEEE, per germline. V was trimmed by 0 bases and J by 7 bases, leaving 12 bases between them. This CDR3 is CASSLGPWSNTQYF. As DNA, the CDR3 is TGTGCCAGCAGCTTGGGGCCCTGGTCAAATACGCAGTATTTT.

This chain links TRBV30 with TRBJ2-1; 8 bases align to TRBD2. Germline V lookup: CDR1 GTSNPN, CDR2 SVGIG (reference sequence). The CDR3 totals 12 residues. J gave up 7 bases and V 7 bases, and 6 bases lay outside the gene matches. This CDR3 is CASSAGVNEQFF. The CDR3, as DNA: TGTGCCTCCTCAGCGGGAGTTAATGAGCAGTTCTTC.

The rearrangement joins TRBV27 to TRBJ1-3; 8 bases are a match to TRBD1. The CDR3 contains 15 residues. Germline assignment: CDR1 MNHEY and CDR2 SMNVEV (reference sequence). The V and J ends lost 3 bases and 3 bases, in that order; junction bases with no gene match: 4. This CDR3 is CASSLSGGFGNTIYF. In DNA form, the CDR3 reads TGTGCCAGCAGTTTGTCAGGGGGCTTTGGAAACACCATATATTTT.

The gene calls are TRBV28 and TRBJ2-7; D tentatively fits TRBD1 or TRBD2 (6 bases each). The length of the CDR3 is 12 residues. Trimming shortened V by 6 bases and J by 3 bases, and 9 bases separated the two germline ends. From germline, CDR1 is MDHEN and CDR2 SYDVKM. Here the CDR3 reads CASRRDIYEQYF. In DNA, the CDR3 is TGTGCCAGCAGGCGGGACATCTACGAGCAGTACTTC.

This chain joins TRBV28 and TRBJ1-1, with D maybe TRBD1 (5 bases). V dropped 3 bases and J dropped 4 bases, with 9 bases sitting between them. Germline V CDR1 and CDR2: MDHEN, SYDVKM. The CDR3 length is 13 residues. The CDR3 nucleotides are TGTGCCAGCAGTTTGGGACGAGGCACTGAAGCTTTCTTT. Its translation: CASSLGRGTEAFF.

This clone was recorded once. The chain couples TRBV7-3 to TRBJ2-1; no reliable D call. The germline gives CDR1 SGHTA, CDR2 FQGTGA. The CDR3 extends over 15 amino acids. V was cut by 2 bases and J by 0 bases, with 8 bases left in between. CDR3 amino acids: CASSLEGFSYNEQFF. CDR3 nucleotides: TGTGCCAGCAGCTTAGAAGGGTTCTCCTACAATGAGCAGTTCTTC.

As to this clone: Other DNA sequences in the same sample also yield this CDR3. This chain connects TRBV29-1 to TRBJ2-1; D remains unclear. With 2 bases removed from V and 7 bases from J, the gap between germline ends came to 9 bases. The CDR3 totals 12 residues. Germline V gene data show CDR1 as SQVTM and CDR2 as ANQGSEA. The DNA of the CDR3 is TGCAGCGTTGAAAGAGTTGGTAATGAGCAGTTCTTC. This translates into CSVERVGNEQFF.

The chain recombines TRBV27 with TRBJ1-5, with no clear D. CDR3 length equals 17 residues. Between the trimmed V and J ends, which lost 2 bases and 0 bases, there was a span of 14 bases. Germline CDR1 reads MNHEY; CDR2 reads SMNVEV (reference sequence). The CDR3 region is CASSLVSGGDSNQPQHF. CDR3 sequence (DNA): TGTGCCAGCAGTTTAGTGTCAGGAGGAGATAGCAATCAGCCCCAGCATTTT.

The chain uses TRBV2 and TRBJ1-5; D is ambiguous. This CDR3 comprises 14 residues. Germline-derived CDR1 and CDR2 are SNHLY and FYNNEI. V lost 5 bases, J lost 0 bases, and 8 bases lay in between. The CDR3 DNA sequence: TGTGCCAGCAGTATGGGTTATAGCAATCAGCCCCAGCATTTT. Its protein is CASSMGYSNQPQHF.

This chain joins TRBV9 and TRBJ2-5; 8 nucleotides align to TRBD2. Germline V gene lookup returns CDR1 SGDLS and CDR2 YYNGEE. The length of the CDR3 is 14 residues. The junction had 8 bases not matched to a gene; V was cut back by 7 bases and J by 3 bases. In DNA form, the CDR3 reads TGTGCCAGCGGAAATGGCGGGAGGAAAGAGACCCAGTACTTC. This codes for CASGNGGRKETQYF.

This clone was seen just once. The chain uses TRBV14 and TRBJ1-1, with a tentative D call TRBD1 (5 bases). Germline V gene lookup returns CDR1 SGHDN and CDR2 FVKESK. This CDR3 contains 12 residues. The germline V and J ends were trimmed by 6 bases and 4 bases, with 9 bases remaining between them. CDR3 sequence reads: CASSPGGTEAFF. CDR3 DNA: TGTGCCAGCAGTCCCGGGGGCACTGAAGCTTTCTTT.

Ten or more counts support this clone. This rearrangement joins TRBV11-2 to TRBJ2-7; D call uncertain. Germline V CDR1 and CDR2: SGHAT, FQNNGV. V gave up 5 bases and J gave up 2 bases, with 10 bases separating them. The CDR3 covers 13 residues. Here the CDR3 reads CASSGDGPYEQYF. CDR3 sequence (DNA): TGTGCCAGCAGCGGGGATGGTCCCTACGAGCAGTACTTC.

The chain joins TRBV7-9 to TRBJ2-7, with 7 bases matching TRBD2. CDR1 is SEHNR and CDR2 is FQNEAQ in the germline V gene (reference sequence). This CDR3 has 15 residues. The V segment lost 5 bases and the J segment 0 bases; nucleotides outside the gene matches: 7. CDR3 sequence (DNA): TGTGCCAGCAGCCGAACTAGCGTACCCTCCTACGAGCAGTACTTC. This sequence encodes CASSRTSVPSYEQYF. Supplemented by reference TRBV7-9 and TRBJ2-7, the full variable domain reads DTGVSQNPRHKITKRGQNVTFRCDPISEHNRLYWYRQTLGQGPEFLTYFQNEAQLEKSRLLSDRFSAERPKGSFSTLEIQRTEQGDSAMYLCASSRTSVPSYEQYFGPGTRLTVT.